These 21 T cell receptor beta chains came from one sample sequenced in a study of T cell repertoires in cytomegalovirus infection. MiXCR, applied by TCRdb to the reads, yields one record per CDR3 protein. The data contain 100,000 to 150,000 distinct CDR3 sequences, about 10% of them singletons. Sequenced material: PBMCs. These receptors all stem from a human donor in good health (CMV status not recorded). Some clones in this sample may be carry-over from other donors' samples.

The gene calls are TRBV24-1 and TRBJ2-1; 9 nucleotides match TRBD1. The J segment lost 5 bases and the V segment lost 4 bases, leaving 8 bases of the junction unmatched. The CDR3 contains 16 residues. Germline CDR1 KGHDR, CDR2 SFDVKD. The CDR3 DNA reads TGTGCCACCAGTGAAACATGGACAGGGGTTAACAATGAGCAGTTCTTC. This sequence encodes CATSETWTGVNNEQFF.

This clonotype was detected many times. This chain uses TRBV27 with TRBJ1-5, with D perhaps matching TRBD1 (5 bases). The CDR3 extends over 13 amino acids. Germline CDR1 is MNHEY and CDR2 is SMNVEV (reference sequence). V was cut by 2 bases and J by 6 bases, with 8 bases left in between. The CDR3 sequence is CASSLGGSQPQHF. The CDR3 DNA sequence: TGTGCCAGCAGTTTAGGGGGAAGTCAGCCCCAGCATTTT.

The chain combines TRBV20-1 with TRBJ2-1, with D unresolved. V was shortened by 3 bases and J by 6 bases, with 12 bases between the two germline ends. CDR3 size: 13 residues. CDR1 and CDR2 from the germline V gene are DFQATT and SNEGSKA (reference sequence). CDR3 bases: TGCAGTGCTAGGGGTGACGGAATCAATGAGCAGTTCTTC. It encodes CSARGDGINEQFF.

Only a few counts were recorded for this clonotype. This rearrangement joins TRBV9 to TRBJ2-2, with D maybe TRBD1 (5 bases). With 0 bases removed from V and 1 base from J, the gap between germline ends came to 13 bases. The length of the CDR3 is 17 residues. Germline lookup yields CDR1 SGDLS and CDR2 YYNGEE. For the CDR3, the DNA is TGTGCCAGCAGCGTAGTTGGGGCCGAATTGAACACCGGGGAGCTGTTTTTT. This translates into CASSVVGAELNTGELFF.

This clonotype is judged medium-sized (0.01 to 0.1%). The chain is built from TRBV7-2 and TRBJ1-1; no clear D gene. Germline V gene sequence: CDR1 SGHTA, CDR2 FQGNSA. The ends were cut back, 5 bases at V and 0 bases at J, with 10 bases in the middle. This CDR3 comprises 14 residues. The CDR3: CASSPQAVNTEAFF. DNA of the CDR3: TGTGCCAGCAGCCCTCAGGCCGTGAACACTGAAGCTTTCTTT.

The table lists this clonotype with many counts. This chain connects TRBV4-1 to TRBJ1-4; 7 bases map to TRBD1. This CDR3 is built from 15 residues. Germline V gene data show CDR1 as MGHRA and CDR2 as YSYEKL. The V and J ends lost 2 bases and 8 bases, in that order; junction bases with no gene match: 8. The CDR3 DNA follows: TGCGCCAGCAGCCAACCCGACAGGGAAGGCGAAAAACTGTTTTTT. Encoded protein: CASSQPDREGEKLFF.

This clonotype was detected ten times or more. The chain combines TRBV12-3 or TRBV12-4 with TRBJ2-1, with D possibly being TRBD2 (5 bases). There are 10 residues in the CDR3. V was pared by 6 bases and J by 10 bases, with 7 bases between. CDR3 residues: CASRRGEQFF. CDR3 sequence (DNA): TGTGCCAGCAGGCGAGGGGAGCAGTTCTTC.

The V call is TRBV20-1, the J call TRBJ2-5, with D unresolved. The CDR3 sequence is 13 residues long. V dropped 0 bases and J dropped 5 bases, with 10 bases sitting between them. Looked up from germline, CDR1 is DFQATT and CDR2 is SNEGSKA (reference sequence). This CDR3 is CSAREVPGETQYF. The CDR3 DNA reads TGCAGTGCTAGAGAGGTACCCGGGGAGACCCAGTACTTC.

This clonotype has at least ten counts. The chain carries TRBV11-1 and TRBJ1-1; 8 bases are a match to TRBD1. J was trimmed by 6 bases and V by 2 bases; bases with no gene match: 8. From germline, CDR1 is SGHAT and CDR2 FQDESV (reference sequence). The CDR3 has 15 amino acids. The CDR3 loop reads CASSLTETGVAEAFF. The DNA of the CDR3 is TGTGCCAGCAGCTTAACCGAGACAGGGGTGGCTGAAGCTTTCTTT.

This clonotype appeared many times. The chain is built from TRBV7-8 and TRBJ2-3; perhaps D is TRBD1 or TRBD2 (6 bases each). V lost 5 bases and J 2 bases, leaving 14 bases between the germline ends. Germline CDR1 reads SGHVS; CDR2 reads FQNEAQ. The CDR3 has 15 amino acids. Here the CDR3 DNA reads TGTGCCAGCAGCCCCCGACGGGGGCCCACAGATACGCAGTATTTT. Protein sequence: CASSPRRGPTDTQYF. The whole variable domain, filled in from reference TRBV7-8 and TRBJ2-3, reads GAGVSQSPRYKVAKRGQDVALRCDPISGHVSLFWYQQALGQGPEFLTYFQNEAQLDKSGLPSDRFFAERPEGSVSTLKIQRTQQEDSAVYLCASSPRRGPTDTQYFGPGTRLTVL.

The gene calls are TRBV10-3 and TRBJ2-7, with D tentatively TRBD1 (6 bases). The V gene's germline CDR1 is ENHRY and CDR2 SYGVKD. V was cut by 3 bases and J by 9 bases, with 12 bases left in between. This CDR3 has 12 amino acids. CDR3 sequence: CAISEGDIRQYF. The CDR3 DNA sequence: TGTGCCATCAGTGAAGGGGACATCCGGCAGTACTTC.

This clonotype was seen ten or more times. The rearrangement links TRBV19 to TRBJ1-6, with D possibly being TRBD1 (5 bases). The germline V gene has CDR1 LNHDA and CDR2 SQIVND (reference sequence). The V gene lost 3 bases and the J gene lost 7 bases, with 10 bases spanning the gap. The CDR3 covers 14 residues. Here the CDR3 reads CASSIPGRNSPLHF. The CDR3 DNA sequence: TGTGCCAGTAGTATTCCAGGGAGAAATTCACCCCTCCACTTT.

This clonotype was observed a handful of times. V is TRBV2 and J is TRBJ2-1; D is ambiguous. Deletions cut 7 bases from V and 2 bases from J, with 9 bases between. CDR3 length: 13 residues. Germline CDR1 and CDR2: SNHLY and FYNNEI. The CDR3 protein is CASTVGAYNEQFF. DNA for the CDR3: TGTGCCAGCACGGTCGGCGCCTACAATGAGCAGTTCTTC.

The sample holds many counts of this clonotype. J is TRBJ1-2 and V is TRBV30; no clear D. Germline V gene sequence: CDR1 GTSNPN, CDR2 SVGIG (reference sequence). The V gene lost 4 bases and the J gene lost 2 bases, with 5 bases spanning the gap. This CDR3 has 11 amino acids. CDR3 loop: CAWNGNYGYTF. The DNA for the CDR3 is TGTGCCTGGAACGGGAACTATGGCTACACCTTC.

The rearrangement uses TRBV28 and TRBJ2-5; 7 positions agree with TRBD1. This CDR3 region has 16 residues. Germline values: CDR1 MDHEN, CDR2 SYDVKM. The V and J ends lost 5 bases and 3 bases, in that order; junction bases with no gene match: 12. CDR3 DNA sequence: TGTGCCAGCAGTCATCGACAGGGTACGGTTGAAGAGACCCAGTACTTC. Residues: CASSHRQGTVEETQYF.

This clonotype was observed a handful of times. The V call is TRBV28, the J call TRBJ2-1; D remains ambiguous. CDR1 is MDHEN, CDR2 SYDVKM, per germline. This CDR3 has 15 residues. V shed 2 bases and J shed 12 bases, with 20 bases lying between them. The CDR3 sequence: CASSLGSRPSSPQFF. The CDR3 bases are TGTGCCAGCAGTTTAGGCTCCCGTCCCTCTTCTCCGCAGTTCTTC.

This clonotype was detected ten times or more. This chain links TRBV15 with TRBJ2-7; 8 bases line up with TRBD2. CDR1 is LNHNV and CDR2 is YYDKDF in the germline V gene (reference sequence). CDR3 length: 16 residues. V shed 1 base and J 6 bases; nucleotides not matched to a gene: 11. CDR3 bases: TGTGCCACCAGCAGAGCAAATAGCGGGACATTTCGCGAGCAGTACTTC. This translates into CATSRANSGTFREQYF.

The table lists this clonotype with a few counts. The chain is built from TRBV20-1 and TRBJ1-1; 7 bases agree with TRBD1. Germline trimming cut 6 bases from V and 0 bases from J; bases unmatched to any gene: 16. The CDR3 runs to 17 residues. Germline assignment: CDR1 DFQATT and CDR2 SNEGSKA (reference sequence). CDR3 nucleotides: TGCAGTGCCAGATTTTGGGGGGCAGGGGGAATGAACACTGAAGCTTTCTTT. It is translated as CSARFWGAGGMNTEAFF.

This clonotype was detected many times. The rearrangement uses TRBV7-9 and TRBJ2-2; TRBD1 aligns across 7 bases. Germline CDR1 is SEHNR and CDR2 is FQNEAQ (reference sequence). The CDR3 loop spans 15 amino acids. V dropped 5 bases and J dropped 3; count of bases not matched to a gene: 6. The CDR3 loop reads CASSLRTGDTGELFF. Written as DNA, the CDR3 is TGTGCCAGCAGCCTCCGGACAGGAGACACCGGGGAGCTGTTTTTT.

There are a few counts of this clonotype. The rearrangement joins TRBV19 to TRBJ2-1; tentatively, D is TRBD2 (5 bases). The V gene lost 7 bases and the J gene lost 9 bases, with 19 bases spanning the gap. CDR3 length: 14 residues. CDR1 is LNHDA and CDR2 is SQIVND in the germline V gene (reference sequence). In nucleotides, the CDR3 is TGTGCCAGTAATGAGATTAGTTTCCGGGGTGAGCAGTTCTTC. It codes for CASNEISFRGEQFF.

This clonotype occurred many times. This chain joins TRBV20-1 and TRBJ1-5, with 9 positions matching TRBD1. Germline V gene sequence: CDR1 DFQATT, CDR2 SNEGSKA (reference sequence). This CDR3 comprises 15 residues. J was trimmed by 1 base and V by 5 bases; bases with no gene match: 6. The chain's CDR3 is CSAAGGQGSNQPQHF. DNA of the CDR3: TGCAGTGCTGCGGGGGGACAGGGCAGCAATCAGCCCCAGCATTTT.